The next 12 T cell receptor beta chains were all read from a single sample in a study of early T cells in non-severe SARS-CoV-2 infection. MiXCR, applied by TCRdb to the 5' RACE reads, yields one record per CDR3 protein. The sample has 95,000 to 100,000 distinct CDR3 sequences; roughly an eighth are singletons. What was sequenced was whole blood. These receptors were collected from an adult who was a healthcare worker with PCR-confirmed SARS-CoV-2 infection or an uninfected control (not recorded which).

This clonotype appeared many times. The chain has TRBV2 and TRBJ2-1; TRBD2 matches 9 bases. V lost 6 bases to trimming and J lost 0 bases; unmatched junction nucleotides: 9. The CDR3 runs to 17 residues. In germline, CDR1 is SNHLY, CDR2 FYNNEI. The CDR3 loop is CASRGGGASGSYNEQFF. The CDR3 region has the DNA TGTGCCAGCAGAGGCGGGGGGGCCTCGGGCTCCTACAATGAGCAGTTCTTC. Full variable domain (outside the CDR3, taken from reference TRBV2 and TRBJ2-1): EPEVTQTPSHQVTQMGQEVILRCVPISNHLYFYWYRQILGQKVEFLVSFYNNEISEKSEIFDDQFSVERPDGSNFTLKIRSTKLEDSAMYFCASRGGGASGSYNEQFFGPGTRLTVL.

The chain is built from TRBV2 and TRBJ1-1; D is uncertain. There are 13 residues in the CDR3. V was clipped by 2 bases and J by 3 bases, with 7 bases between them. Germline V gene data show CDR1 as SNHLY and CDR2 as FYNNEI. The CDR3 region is CASSEIQYTEAFF. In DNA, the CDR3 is TGTGCCAGCAGTGAAATACAATACACTGAAGCTTTCTTT. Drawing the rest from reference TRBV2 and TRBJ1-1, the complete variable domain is EPEVTQTPSHQVTQMGQEVILRCVPISNHLYFYWYRQILGQKVEFLVSFYNNEISEKSEIFDDQFSVERPDGSNFTLKIRSTKLEDSAMYFCASSEIQYTEAFFGQGTRLTVV.

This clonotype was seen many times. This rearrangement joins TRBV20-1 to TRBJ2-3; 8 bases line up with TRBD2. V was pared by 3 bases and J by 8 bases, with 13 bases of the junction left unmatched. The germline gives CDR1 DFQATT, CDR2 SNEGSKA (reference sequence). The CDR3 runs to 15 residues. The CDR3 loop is CSASSGRYSQGTQYF. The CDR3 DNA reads TGCAGTGCTAGCAGCGGGAGATACTCACAGGGTACGCAGTATTTT.

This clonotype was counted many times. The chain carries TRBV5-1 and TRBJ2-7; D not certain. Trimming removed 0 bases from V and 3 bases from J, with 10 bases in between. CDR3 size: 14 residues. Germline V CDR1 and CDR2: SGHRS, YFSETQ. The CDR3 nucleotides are TGCGCCAGCAGCTTGGAGATTGGGGTCTACGAGCAGTACTTC. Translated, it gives CASSLEIGVYEQYF.

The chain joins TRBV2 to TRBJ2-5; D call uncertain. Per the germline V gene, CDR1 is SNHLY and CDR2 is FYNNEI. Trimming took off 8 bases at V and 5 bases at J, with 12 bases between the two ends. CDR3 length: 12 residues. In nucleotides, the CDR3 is TGTGCCAGCCGACCCACTGGGGAGACCCAGTACTTC. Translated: CASRPTGETQYF.

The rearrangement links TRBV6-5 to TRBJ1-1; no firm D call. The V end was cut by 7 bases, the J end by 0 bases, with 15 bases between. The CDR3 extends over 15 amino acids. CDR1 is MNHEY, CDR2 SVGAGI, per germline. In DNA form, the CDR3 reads TGTGCCAGCAAAGCTTTTCTGAGTATGAACACTGAAGCTTTCTTT. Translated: CASKAFLSMNTEAFF.

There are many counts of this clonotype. CDR3 in DNA: TGTGCCAGCAGCTTACTCGGACAGAGCACAGATACGCAGTATTTT. Its translation: CASSLLGQSTDTQYF. The chain employs TRBV7-2 and TRBJ2-3; D might be TRBD1 (6 bases). Germline CDR1 SGHTA, CDR2 FQGNSA. The V end lost 2 bases, the J end lost 0 bases, and 9 bases lay between the germline ends. The CDR3 runs to 15 residues.

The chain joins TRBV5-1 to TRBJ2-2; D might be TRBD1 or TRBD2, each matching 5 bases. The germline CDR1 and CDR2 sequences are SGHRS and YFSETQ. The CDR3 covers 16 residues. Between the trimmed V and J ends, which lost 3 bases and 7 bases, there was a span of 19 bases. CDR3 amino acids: CASSSRAGKNVGELFF. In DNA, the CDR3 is TGCGCCAGCAGCTCGAGGGCAGGGAAAAACGTCGGGGAGCTGTTTTTT.

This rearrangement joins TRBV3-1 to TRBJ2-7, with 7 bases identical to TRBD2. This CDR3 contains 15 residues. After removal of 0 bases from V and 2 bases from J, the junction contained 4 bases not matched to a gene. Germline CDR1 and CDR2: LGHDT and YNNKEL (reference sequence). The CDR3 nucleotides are TGTGCCAGCAGCCAAGAAGCGGGGCCGGCCTACGAGCAGTACTTC. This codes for CASSQEAGPAYEQYF.

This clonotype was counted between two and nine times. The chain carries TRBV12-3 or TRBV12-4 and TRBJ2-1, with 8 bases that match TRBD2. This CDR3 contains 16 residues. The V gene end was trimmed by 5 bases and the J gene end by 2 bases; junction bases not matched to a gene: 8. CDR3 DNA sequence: TGTGCCAGCAGTCAGTGGGCGGGGGGACCCTACAATGAGCAGTTCTTC. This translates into CASSQWAGGPYNEQFF.

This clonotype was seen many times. CDR3 in DNA: TGTGCCAGCTCACCATTTACTAGCGGTAGCTCCTACAATGAGCAGTTCTTC. It translates to CASSPFTSGSSYNEQFF. The genes are TRBV18 and TRBJ2-1; 8 positions agree with TRBD2. The CDR3 runs to 17 residues. Germline CDR1 KGHSH, CDR2 LQKENI. V was clipped by 2 bases and J by 0 bases; unmatched bases: 6.

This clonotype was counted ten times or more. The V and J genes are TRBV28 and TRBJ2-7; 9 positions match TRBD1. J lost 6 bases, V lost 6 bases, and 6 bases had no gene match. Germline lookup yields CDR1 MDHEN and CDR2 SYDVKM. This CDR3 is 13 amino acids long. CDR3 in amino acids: CASRRQGVSEQYF. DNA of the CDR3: TGTGCCAGCAGAAGACAGGGGGTTAGCGAGCAGTACTTC.